These 12 T cell receptor beta chains came from one sample sequenced in a study of cytomegalovirus exposure and HLA in healthy donors. The data were produced by immunoSEQ multiplex PCR, yet TCRdb's version contains in-frame clones alone and is incomplete. The table lists 95,000 to 150,000 clones, 90% to 95% of them singletons. The sequencing input was PBMCs. Receptor source: a woman younger than 30 in good health and CMV-seronegative.

The chain is built from TRBV5-5 and TRBJ2-2; a possible D gene is TRBD1 (6 bases). V lost 4 bases to trimming and J lost 7 bases, with 20 bases between them. In germline, CDR1 is SGHKS, CDR2 YYEKEE (reference sequence). CDR3 size: 16 residues. The CDR3 DNA is TGTGCCAGCAGCCTAATCGGTGGGACACTGATCGGGGAGCTGTTTTTT. It yields the protein CASSLIGGTLIGELFF.

CDR3 sequence reads: CATSRDISAGGGETQYF. CDR3 DNA: TGTGCCACCAGCAGAGATATTTCAGCGGGGGGCGGTGAGACCCAGTACTTC. The rearrangement joins TRBV15 to TRBJ2-5; 9 nucleotides align to TRBD2. The J segment lost 5 bases and the V segment lost 0 bases, leaving 10 bases of the junction unmatched. This CDR3 comprises 17 residues. The germline CDR1 and CDR2 sequences are LNHNV and YYDKDF (reference sequence). Filled out from reference TRBV15 and TRBJ2-5, the complete variable domain reads DAMVIQNPRYQVTQFGKPVTLSCSQTLNHNVMYWYQQKSSQAPKLLFHYYDKDFNNEADTPDNFQSRRPNTSFCFLDIRSPGLGDTAMYLCATSRDISAGGGETQYFGPGTRLLVL.

The chain combines TRBV2 with TRBJ2-3; a weak D match, TRBD1 (6 bases). Between the trimmed V and J ends, which lost 6 bases and 6 bases, there was a span of 16 bases. The CDR3 has 14 amino acids. Per the germline V gene, CDR1 is SNHLY and CDR2 is FYNNEI. The CDR3 DNA reads TGTGCCAGCAGGACAGGTGGCATAGCGGATACGCAGTATTTT. Translated: CASRTGGIADTQYF.

The table lists this clone with a count of one. The chain carries TRBV15 and TRBJ2-7, with TRBD2 as a possible D gene (6 bases). Germline V gene sequence: CDR1 LNHNV, CDR2 YYDKDF (reference sequence). With 1 base removed from V and 2 bases from J, the gap between germline ends came to 12 bases. The CDR3 loop spans 15 amino acids. The CDR3 sequence: CATSRGGSGTYEQYF. The CDR3 coding sequence is TGTGCCACCAGCAGAGGTGGTAGCGGAACCTACGAGCAGTACTTC.

The chain employs TRBV28 and TRBJ2-7, with TRBD1 as a possible D gene (6 bases). In germline, CDR1 is MDHEN, CDR2 SYDVKM. CDR3 size: 15 residues. V was trimmed by 7 bases and J by 5 bases, leaving 21 bases between them. The CDR3 here is CASTTRAGVGDEQYF. DNA for the CDR3: TGTGCCAGCACCACCCGAGCAGGGGTCGGCGACGAGCAGTACTTC.

J is TRBJ2-3 and V is TRBV27, with a tentative D call TRBD2 (6 bases). Trimming cost V 11 bases and J 2 bases, with 20 bases left between them. This CDR3 spans 15 amino acids. CDR1 MNHEY and CDR2 SMNVEV come from the germline V gene (reference sequence). The CDR3 sequence: CAATPGVLFTDTQYF. As DNA, the CDR3 is TGTGCCGCCACCCCGGGAGTTCTATTCACAGATACGCAGTATTTT.

The chain is built from TRBV7-3 and TRBJ1-6; D may be TRBD1 (5 bases). This CDR3 is 16 amino acids long. The V end was cut by 5 bases, the J end by 0 bases, with 11 bases between. Germline loops: CDR1 SGHTA, CDR2 FQGTGA. The CDR3, as DNA: TGTGCCAGCAGCCTCTCCGGGGGCTCCTATAATTCACCCCTCCACTTT. It yields the protein CASSLSGGSYNSPLHF. Complete variable domain (other parts from reference TRBV7-3 and TRBJ1-6): GAGVSQTPSNKVTEKGKYVELRCDPISGHTALYWYRQSLGQGPEFLIYFQGTGAADDSGLPNDRFFAVRPEGSVSTLKIQRTERGDSAVYLCASSLSGGSYNSPLHFGNGTRLTVT.

This clone appeared a single time. V and J are TRBV13 and TRBJ2-2, with D possibly matching TRBD2 (6 bases). The CDR3 consists of 15 residues. Germline loops: CDR1 PRHDT, CDR2 FYEKMQ (reference sequence). V dropped 5 bases and J dropped 5 bases, with 15 bases sitting between them. The CDR3 is CASSHGPAGTGELFF. CDR3 DNA: TGTGCCAGCAGCCATGGCCCGGCGGGAACCGGGGAGCTGTTTTTT.

The rearrangement links TRBV6-5 to TRBJ2-7, with 12 bases lining up with TRBD2. Germline V gene sequence: CDR1 MNHEY, CDR2 SVGAGI. The ends lost 0 bases at V and 4 bases at J; junction bases unmatched: 1. The CDR3 length is 15 residues. The CDR3 bases are TGTGCCAGCAGTTACTCGACTAGCGGGAGTTACGAGCAGTACTTC. Protein product: CASSYSTSGSYEQYF.

The rearrangement joins TRBV5-6 to TRBJ2-7, with 12 positions matching TRBD2. Trimming took 1 base from V and 4 from J; bases not matched to a gene: 0. The CDR3 totals 14 residues. CDR1 is SGHDT, CDR2 YYEEEE, per germline. CDR3 amino acids: CASSLTSGGYEQYF. CDR3 bases: TGTGCCAGCAGCTTGACTAGCGGGGGGTACGAGCAGTACTTC.

The V and J genes are TRBV27 and TRBJ1-1; TRBD1 matches 7 bases. Germline V gene lookup returns CDR1 MNHEY and CDR2 SMNVEV (reference sequence). Trimming took 5 bases from V and 4 from J; bases not matched to a gene: 7. This CDR3 is 14 amino acids long. DNA for the CDR3: TGTGCCAGCAGTCTCCAGGGGGGCGGCACTGAAGCTTTCTTT. Amino acids: CASSLQGGGTEAFF.

The V and J genes are TRBV18 and TRBJ2-7; no clear D. CDR1 and CDR2 from the germline V gene are KGHSH and LQKENI. V was shortened by 4 bases and J by 2 bases, with 9 bases between the two germline ends. This CDR3 spans 13 amino acids. CDR3 protein: CASSLASTYEQYF. The CDR3 nucleotides read TGTGCCAGCTCACTCGCGTCCACCTACGAGCAGTACTTC.